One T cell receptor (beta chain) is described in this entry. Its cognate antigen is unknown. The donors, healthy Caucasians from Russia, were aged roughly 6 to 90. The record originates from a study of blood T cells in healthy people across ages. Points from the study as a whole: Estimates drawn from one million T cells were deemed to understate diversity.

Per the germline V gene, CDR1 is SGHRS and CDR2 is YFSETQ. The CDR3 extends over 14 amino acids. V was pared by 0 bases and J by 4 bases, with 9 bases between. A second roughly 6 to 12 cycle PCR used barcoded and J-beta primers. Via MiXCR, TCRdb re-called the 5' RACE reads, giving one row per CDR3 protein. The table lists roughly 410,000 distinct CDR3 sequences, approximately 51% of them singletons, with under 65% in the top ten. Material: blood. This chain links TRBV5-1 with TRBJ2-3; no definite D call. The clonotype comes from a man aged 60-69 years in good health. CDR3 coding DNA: TGCGCCAGCAGCTTGGTCGGCCCCCCAGATACGCAGTATTTT. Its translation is CASSLVGPPDTQYF.